This T cell receptor beta chain was documented in a study of early T cells in non-severe SARS-CoV-2 infection. Overall study: Whole-blood bulk RNA, unsorted, was sequenced, and chains were unpaired.

This clonotype has a handful of counts. Antigen specificity is unknown. The CDR3 runs 14 residues. Trimming took off 9 bases at V and 2 bases at J, with 16 bases between the two ends. Germline V gene data show CDR1 as MNHNY and CDR2 as SVGAGI (reference sequence). General study findings and limits: Sequences matched to VDJdb favored anti-spike CD8 responses, while private and CD4 specificities were missed.

Individual cDNA molecules received unique molecular identifiers during library preparation. TCRdb reprocessed the 5' RACE reads with MiXCR, giving one entry per CDR3 protein. Of around 82,000 distinct CDR3 sequences listed, about 11% are singletons. What was sequenced was whole blood. The chain uses TRBV6-6 and TRBJ1-1, with D unclear. The source of this sequence is an adult who was a healthcare worker with PCR-confirmed SARS-CoV-2 infection or an uninfected control (not recorded which). This chain's CDR3 is CASLLVTPNTEAFF. The CDR3 bases are TGTGCCAGTCTTTTGGTGACGCCCAACACTGAAGCTTTCTTT.